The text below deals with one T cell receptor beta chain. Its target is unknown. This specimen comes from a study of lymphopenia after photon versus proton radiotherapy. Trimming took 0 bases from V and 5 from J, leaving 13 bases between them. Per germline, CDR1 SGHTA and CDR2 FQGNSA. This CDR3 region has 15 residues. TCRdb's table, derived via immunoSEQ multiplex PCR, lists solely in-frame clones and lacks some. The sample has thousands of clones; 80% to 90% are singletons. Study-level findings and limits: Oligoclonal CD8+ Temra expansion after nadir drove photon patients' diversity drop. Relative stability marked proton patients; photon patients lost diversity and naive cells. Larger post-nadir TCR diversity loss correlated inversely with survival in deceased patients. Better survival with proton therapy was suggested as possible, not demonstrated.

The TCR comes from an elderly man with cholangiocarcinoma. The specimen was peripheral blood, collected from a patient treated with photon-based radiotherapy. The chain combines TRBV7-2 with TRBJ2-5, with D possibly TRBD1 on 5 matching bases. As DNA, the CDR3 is TGTGCCAGCAGCTTAGCGGGAACAGGCCGCGAGACCCAGTACTTC. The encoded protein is CASSLAGTGRETQYF.